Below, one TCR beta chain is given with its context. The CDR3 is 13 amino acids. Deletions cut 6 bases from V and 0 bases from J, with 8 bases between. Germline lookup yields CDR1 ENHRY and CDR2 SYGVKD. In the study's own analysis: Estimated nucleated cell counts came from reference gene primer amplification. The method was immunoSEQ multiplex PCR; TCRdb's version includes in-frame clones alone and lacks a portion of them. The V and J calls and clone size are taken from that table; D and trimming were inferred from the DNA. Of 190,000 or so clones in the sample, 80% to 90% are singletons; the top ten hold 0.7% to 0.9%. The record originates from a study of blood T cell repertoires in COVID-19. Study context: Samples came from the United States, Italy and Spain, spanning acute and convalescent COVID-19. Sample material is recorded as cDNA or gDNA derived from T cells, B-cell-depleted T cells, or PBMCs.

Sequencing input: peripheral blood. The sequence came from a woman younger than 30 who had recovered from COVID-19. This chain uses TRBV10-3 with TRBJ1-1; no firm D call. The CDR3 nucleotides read TGTGCCATCAGGCCCCAGGTGAACACTGAAGCTTTCTTT. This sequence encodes CAIRPQVNTEAFF.